This is a list of T cell receptor beta chains from one sample in a study of graft-versus-host responses after intestinal transplantation. The antigens for these receptors are not known. TCRdb's table, derived via immunoSEQ multiplex PCR, lists solely in-frame clones and lacks some. The sample records roughly 85,000 clones, 85% to 95% being singletons. Sequenced here: unstimulated CD8+ T cells sorted from spleen or lymph node cells, sampled before transplant. Receptor source: a human donor who was the organ donor for an intestinal transplant. Each CDR3 is given with its conserved first and last residue. Each record gives: J gene, CDR3 length, clone size, D gene, V gene, CDR3 DNA, CDR3 protein. The D gene is left open where the match is weak. Size tells how often a clone was seen (once, few, many) or the class of an expanded clone, and some rows leave it out.

J: TRBJ2-5; length: 17; size: .; D: TRBD1; V: TRBV12-5; DNA: TGTGCTAGTTCCCGCGGAGTGCCCGGGACAGTGCAAGAGACCCAGTACTTC; CDR3: CASSRGVPGTVQETQYF
J: TRBJ2-7; length: 14; size: .; D: .; V: TRBV7-9; DNA: TGTGCCAGCAGCTTAGCCGACAGACACCACGAGCAGTACTTC; CDR3: CASSLADRHHEQYF
J: TRBJ2-7; length: 13; size: .; D: .; V: TRBV6-1; DNA: TGTGCCAGCAGTGAAGCGCGGGCCTACGAGCAGTACTTC; CDR3: CASSEARAYEQYF
J: TRBJ1-2; length: 15; size: .; D: .; V: TRBV9; DNA: TGTGCCAGCAGCGTAGTTCCCTCTGCTAACTATGGCTACACCTTC; CDR3: CASSVVPSANYGYTF
J: TRBJ2-3; length: 15; size: .; D: TRBD1; V: TRBV7-2; DNA: TGTGCCAGCAGCTCGGGACAGGGTCAAGGAGATACGCAGTATTTT; CDR3: CASSSGQGQGDTQYF
J: TRBJ1-6; length: 17; size: .; D: .; V: TRBV5-6; DNA: TGTGCCAGCAGCTTTGGGTCTCCATACCCTGTAGATTCACCCCTCCACTTT; CDR3: CASSFGSPYPVDSPLHF
J: TRBJ2-1; length: 14; size: .; D: .; V: TRBV7-9; DNA: TGTGCCAGCAGCTTAGGTGACTTATACAATGAGCAGTTCTTC; CDR3: CASSLGDLYNEQFF
J: TRBJ1-2; length: 14; size: .; D: TRBD1; V: TRBV4-1; DNA: TGCGCCAGCAGCCCGCGGGACAGGGAGTATGGCTACACCTTC; CDR3: CASSPRDREYGYTF
J: TRBJ2-2; length: 19; size: .; D: TRBD2; V: TRBV9; DNA: TGTGCCAGCAGCGTGCATAGCGGGAGGGCCGAGGTAAACACCGGGGAGCTGTTTTTT; CDR3: CASSVHSGRAEVNTGELFF
J: TRBJ2-3; length: 16; size: .; D: TRBD1; V: TRBV19; DNA: TGTGCCAGTAGCGACCTCCCGGGACAGGGCCCAGATACGCAGTATTTT; CDR3: CASSDLPGQGPDTQYF
J: TRBJ1-5; length: 14; size: .; D: .; V: TRBV28; DNA: TGTGCCAGCAGTTGGGACATTAGCAATCAGCCCCAGCATTTT; CDR3: CASSWDISNQPQHF
J: TRBJ1-1; length: 12; size: .; D: .; V: TRBV30; DNA: TGTGCCTGGAGTGTTGGGGGGACTGAAGCTTTCTTT; CDR3: CAWSVGGTEAFF
J: TRBJ2-2; length: 15; size: once; D: .; V: TRBV5-1; DNA: TGCGCCAGCAGCTTGTATCTGGGCGGCACCGGGGAGCTGTTTTTT; CDR3: CASSLYLGGTGELFF
J: TRBJ1-4; length: 15; size: once; D: TRBD1; V: TRBV7-9; DNA: TGTGCCAGCAGCTTCGCGGGACAGGCAAATGAAAAACTGTTTTTT; CDR3: CASSFAGQANEKLFF
J: TRBJ2-7; length: 14; size: once; D: .; V: TRBV18; DNA: TGTGCCAGCTCCAACCCCGGCAGCCCATACGAGCAGTACTTC; CDR3: CASSNPGSPYEQYF
J: TRBJ2-1; length: 15; size: .; D: TRBD2; V: TRBV6-1; DNA: TGTGCCAGCAGGCCGGGACTAGGGCCCTACAATGAGCAGTTCTTC; CDR3: CASRPGLGPYNEQFF
J: TRBJ2-1; length: 16; size: .; D: TRBD2; V: TRBV7-9; DNA: TGTGCCAGCAGCCCGGGGAGGGGCAGCGGGGCGGGTGAGCAGTTCTTC; CDR3: CASSPGRGSGAGEQFF
J: TRBJ2-7; length: 13; size: once; D: .; V: TRBV11-3; DNA: TGTGCCAGCAGCATAACGGGACACTACGAGCAGTACTTC; CDR3: CASSITGHYEQYF
J: TRBJ1-2; length: 14; size: .; D: TRBD1; V: TRBV10-3; DNA: TGTGCCATCACGCAGGGGGCGCAGGGGGATGGCTACACCTTC; CDR3: CAITQGAQGDGYTF
J: TRBJ2-3; length: 15; size: .; D: .; V: TRBV5-6; DNA: TGTGCCAGCAGCTTTCGGGTAGCGGCCACAGATACGCAGTATTTT; CDR3: CASSFRVAATDTQYF
J: TRBJ2-1; length: 16; size: .; D: TRBD2; V: TRBV5-6; DNA: TGTGCCAGCAGCTTGGCGTCTAGCGGGGGGGACAATGAGCAGTTCTTC; CDR3: CASSLASSGGDNEQFF
J: TRBJ2-7; length: 13; size: .; D: .; V: TRBV6-5; DNA: TGTGCCAGCAGCTTCGGGACTCGGTACGAGCAGTACTTC; CDR3: CASSFGTRYEQYF
J: TRBJ2-7; length: 16; size: .; D: TRBD1; V: TRBV5-1; DNA: TGCGCCAGCAGCCGCGCCGGGACAGCCCTTAAGAACGAGCAGTACTTC; CDR3: CASSRAGTALKNEQYF
J: TRBJ2-7; length: 13; size: .; D: TRBD1; V: TRBV19; DNA: TGTGCCAGTAGGGACAGGGCACACTACGAGCAGTACTTC; CDR3: CASRDRAHYEQYF
J: TRBJ1-2; length: 11; size: .; D: .; V: TRBV20-1; DNA: TGCAGTGTAGGCGCTGGCTATGGCTACACCTTC; CDR3: CSVGAGYGYTF
J: TRBJ2-3; length: 16; size: .; D: TRBD2; V: TRBV6-5; DNA: TGTGCCAGCAGTTCTCCACTAGCGGGGGATTTAGATACGCAGTATTTT; CDR3: CASSSPLAGDLDTQYF
J: TRBJ1-5; length: 12; size: .; D: .; V: TRBV19; DNA: TGTGCCAGTAGTCCCTATTTTCAGCCCCAGCATTTT; CDR3: CASSPYFQPQHF
J: TRBJ2-1; length: 18; size: .; D: TRBD2; V: TRBV11-2; DNA: TGTGCCAGCAGCTTAGATATAGCTAGCGGGAGTTGGTACAATGAGCAGTTCTTC; CDR3: CASSLDIASGSWYNEQFF
J: TRBJ1-1; length: 14; size: .; D: .; V: TRBV9; DNA: TGTGCCAGCAGCGTAGGCTCTGTGAACACTGAAGCTTTCTTT; CDR3: CASSVGSVNTEAFF
J: TRBJ2-6; length: 15; size: .; D: .; V: TRBV30; DNA: TGTGCCTGGAGTGTCCCCACCTCTGGGGCCAACGTCCTGACTTTC; CDR3: CAWSVPTSGANVLTF
J: TRBJ1-6; length: 17; size: .; D: .; V: TRBV4-1; DNA: TGCGCCAGCAGCCAAGTGGTAATTGGGGGTTGTAATTCACCCCTCCACTTT; CDR3: CASSQVVIGGCNSPLHF
J: TRBJ2-3; length: 18; size: .; D: TRBD2; V: TRBV9; DNA: TGTGCCAGCAGCTCCCCGGGGGGTAGCGGGGGTTCTACAGATACGCAGTATTTT; CDR3: CASSSPGGSGGSTDTQYF
J: TRBJ1-4; length: 12; size: .; D: .; V: TRBV2; DNA: TGTGCCAGCACCCGGGACTGGGAAAAACTGTTTTTT; CDR3: CASTRDWEKLFF
J: TRBJ2-7; length: 18; size: .; D: .; V: TRBV4-1; DNA: TGCGCCAGCAGCCACCCCCCCAGTTCGACGGGCCGGAATTGGGAGCAGTACTTC; CDR3: CASSHPPSSTGRNWEQYF
J: TRBJ2-5; length: 14; size: once; D: .; V: TRBV5-1; DNA: TGCGCCAGCAGCTTGCTATGGATCCAAGAGACCCAGTACTTC; CDR3: CASSLLWIQETQYF
J: TRBJ1-1; length: 13; size: .; D: .; V: TRBV7-6; DNA: TGTGCCAGCGTCGGGCCCGGGAACACTGAAGCTTTCTTT; CDR3: CASVGPGNTEAFF
J: TRBJ2-7; length: 15; size: .; D: .; V: TRBV6-1; DNA: TGTGCCAGCAGAAAGAGACAGGCCAGCTCCTACGAGCAGTACTTC; CDR3: CASRKRQASSYEQYF
J: TRBJ1-1; length: 14; size: once; D: TRBD1; V: TRBV7-6; DNA: TGTGCCAGCAGCATCGACAGGGCCAGCACTGAAGCTTTCTTT; CDR3: CASSIDRASTEAFF
J: TRBJ2-7; length: 15; size: .; D: TRBD1; V: TRBV7-3; DNA: TGTGCCAGCAGCTTAACGTCAGGGGGCCCCGGTGAGCAGTACTTC; CDR3: CASSLTSGGPGEQYF
J: TRBJ1-4; length: 15; size: .; D: .; V: TRBV2; DNA: TGTGCCAGCAGTGAAGCGGGGGGCGCCGGGGAAAAACTGTTTTTT; CDR3: CASSEAGGAGEKLFF
J: TRBJ2-7; length: 12; size: .; D: TRBD1; V: TRBV4-2; DNA: TGTGCCAGCAGCCCCCAGGGGGACGAGCAGTACTTC; CDR3: CASSPQGDEQYF
J: TRBJ2-5; length: 14; size: .; D: TRBD1; V: TRBV6-1; DNA: TGTGCCAGCAGTGACCCTGACAGGGGGGGGACCCAGTACTTC; CDR3: CASSDPDRGGTQYF